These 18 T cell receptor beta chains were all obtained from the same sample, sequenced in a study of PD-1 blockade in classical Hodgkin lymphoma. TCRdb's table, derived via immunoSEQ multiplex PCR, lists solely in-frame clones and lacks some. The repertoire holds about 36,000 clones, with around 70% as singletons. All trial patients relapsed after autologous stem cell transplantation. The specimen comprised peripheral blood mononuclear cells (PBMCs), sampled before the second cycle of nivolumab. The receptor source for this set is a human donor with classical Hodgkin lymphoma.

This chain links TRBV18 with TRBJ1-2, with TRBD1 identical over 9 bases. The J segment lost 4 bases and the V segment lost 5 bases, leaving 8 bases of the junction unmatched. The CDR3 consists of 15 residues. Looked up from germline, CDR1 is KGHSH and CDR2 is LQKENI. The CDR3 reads CASSTDRGGFYGYTF. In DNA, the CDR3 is TGTGCCAGCTCAACCGACAGGGGGGGCTTCTATGGCTACACCTTC.

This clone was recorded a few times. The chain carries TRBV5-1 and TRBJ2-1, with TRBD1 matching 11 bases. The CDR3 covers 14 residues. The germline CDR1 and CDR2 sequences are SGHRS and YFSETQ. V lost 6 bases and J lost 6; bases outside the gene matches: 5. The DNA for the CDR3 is TGCGCCAGCAAAACCGGGACAGGGGGCAATGAGCAGTTCTTC. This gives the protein CASKTGTGGNEQFF.

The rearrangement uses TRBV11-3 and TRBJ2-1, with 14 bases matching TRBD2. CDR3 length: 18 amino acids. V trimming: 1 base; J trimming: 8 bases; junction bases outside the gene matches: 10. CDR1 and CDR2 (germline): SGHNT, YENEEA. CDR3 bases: TGTGCCAGCAGCTTAGGGACTAGCGGGGGGCCTAAAATCGATGAGCAGTTCTTC. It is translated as CASSLGTSGGPKIDEQFF.

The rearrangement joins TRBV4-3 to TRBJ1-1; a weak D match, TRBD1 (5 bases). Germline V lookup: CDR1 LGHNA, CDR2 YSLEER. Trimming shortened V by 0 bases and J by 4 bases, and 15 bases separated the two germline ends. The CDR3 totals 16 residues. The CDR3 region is CASSQDRDLRGTEAFF. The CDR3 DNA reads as TGCGCCAGCAGCCAAGATCGGGACCTCCGGGGCACTGAAGCTTTCTTT.

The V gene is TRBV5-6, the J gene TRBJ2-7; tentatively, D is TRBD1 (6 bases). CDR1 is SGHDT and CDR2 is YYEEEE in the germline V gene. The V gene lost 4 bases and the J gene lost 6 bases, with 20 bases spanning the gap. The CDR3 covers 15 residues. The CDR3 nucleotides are TGTGCCAGCAGCCACCGCCGACAGGACAGACGCGAGCAGTACTTC. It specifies CASSHRRQDRREQYF.

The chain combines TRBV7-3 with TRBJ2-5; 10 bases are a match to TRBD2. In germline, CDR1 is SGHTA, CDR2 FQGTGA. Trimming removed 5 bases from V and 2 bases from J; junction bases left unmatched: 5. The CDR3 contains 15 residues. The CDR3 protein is CASSPLAGAQETQYF. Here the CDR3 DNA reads TGTGCCAGCAGCCCTCTAGCGGGGGCGCAAGAGACCCAGTACTTC.

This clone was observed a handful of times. DNA of the CDR3: TGTGCCAGCAGTGCCCAGGGGGCGTTTGGAAACACCATATATTTT. Amino acid sequence: CASSAQGAFGNTIYF. The V call is TRBV2, the J call TRBJ1-3; TRBD1 matches at 8 bases. CDR1 and CDR2 from the germline V gene are SNHLY and FYNNEI. The CDR3 has 15 amino acids. The V gene end was trimmed by 4 bases and the J gene end by 3 bases; junction bases not matched to a gene: 5.

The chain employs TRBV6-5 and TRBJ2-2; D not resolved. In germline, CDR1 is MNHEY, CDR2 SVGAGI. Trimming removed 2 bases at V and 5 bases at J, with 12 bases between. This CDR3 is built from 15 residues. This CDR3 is CASSYARTQTGELFF. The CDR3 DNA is TGTGCCAGCAGTTACGCGAGGACGCAAACCGGGGAGCTGTTTTTT.

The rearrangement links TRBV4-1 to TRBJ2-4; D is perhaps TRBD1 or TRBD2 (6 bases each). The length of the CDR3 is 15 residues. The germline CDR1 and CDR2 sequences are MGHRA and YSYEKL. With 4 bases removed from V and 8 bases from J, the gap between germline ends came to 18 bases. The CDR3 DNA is TGCGCCAGCAGCCGCCAAACCTACAGGGAGGACATTCAGTACTTC. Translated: CASSRQTYREDIQYF.

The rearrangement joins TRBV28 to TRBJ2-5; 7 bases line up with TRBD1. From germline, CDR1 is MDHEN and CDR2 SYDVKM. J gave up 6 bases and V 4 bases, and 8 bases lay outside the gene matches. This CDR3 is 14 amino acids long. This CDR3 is CASSSGQLAKTQYF. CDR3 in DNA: TGTGCCAGCAGTTCGGGACAGCTGGCGAAGACCCAGTACTTC.

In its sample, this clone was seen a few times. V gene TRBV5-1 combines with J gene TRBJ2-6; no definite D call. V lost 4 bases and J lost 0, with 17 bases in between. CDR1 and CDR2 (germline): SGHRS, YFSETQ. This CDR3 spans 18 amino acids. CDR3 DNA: TGCGCCAGCAGCACCGGGCTAACAGTGAACTCTGGGGCCAACGTCCTGACTTTC. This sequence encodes CASSTGLTVNSGANVLTF. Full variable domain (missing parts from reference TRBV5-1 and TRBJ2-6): KAGVTQTPRYLIKTRGQQVTLSCSPISGHRSVSWYQQTPGQGLQFLFEYFSETQRNKGNFPGRFSGRQFSNSRSEMNVSTLELGDSALYLCASSTGLTVNSGANVLTFGAGSRLTVL.

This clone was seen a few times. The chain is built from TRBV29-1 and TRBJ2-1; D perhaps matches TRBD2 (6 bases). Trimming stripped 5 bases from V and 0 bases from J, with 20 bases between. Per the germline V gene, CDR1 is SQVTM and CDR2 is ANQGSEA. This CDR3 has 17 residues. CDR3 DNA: TGCAGCGTTTCCGCTTGGAGGGGAAGTGCCTCCTACAATGAGCAGTTCTTC. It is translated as CSVSAWRGSASYNEQFF.

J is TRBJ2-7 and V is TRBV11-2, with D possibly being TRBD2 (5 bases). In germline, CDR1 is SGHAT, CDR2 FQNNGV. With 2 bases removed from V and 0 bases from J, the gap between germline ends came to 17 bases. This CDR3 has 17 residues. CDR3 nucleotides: TGTGCCAGCAGCTTAACACGTTCCGGGGTTATCTCCTACGAGCAGTACTTC. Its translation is CASSLTRSGVISYEQYF.

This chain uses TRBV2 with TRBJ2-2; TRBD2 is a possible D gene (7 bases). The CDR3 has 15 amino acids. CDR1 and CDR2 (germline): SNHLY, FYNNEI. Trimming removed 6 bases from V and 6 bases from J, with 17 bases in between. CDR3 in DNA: TGTGCCAGCAGAGAACAGAGGGGGGGAGCCGGGGAGCTGTTTTTT. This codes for CASREQRGGAGELFF.

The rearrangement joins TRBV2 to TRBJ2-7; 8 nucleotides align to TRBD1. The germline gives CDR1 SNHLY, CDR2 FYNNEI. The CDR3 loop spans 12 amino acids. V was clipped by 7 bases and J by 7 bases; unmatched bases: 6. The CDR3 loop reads CASITGTGEQYF. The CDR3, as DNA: TGTGCCAGCATTACGGGGACAGGAGAGCAGTACTTC.

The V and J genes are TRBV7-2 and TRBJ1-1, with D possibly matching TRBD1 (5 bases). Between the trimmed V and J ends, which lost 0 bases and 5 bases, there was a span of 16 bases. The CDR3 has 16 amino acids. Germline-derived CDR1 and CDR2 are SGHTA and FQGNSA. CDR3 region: CASSLATGPQGTEAFF. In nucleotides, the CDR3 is TGTGCCAGCAGCTTAGCGACGGGTCCCCAGGGTACTGAAGCTTTCTTT.

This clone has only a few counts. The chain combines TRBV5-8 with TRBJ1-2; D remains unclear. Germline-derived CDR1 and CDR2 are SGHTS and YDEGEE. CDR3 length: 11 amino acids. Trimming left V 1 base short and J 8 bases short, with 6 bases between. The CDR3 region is CASSLNWGYTF. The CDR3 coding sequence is TGTGCCAGCAGCTTGAATTGGGGCTACACCTTC.

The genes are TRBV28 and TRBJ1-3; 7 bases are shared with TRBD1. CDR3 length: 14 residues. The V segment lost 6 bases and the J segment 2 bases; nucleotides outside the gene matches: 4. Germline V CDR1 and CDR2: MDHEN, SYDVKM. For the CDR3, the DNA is TGTGCCAGCAGCTCTCAGGGGGCTGGAAACACCATATATTTT. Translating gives CASSSQGAGNTIYF.